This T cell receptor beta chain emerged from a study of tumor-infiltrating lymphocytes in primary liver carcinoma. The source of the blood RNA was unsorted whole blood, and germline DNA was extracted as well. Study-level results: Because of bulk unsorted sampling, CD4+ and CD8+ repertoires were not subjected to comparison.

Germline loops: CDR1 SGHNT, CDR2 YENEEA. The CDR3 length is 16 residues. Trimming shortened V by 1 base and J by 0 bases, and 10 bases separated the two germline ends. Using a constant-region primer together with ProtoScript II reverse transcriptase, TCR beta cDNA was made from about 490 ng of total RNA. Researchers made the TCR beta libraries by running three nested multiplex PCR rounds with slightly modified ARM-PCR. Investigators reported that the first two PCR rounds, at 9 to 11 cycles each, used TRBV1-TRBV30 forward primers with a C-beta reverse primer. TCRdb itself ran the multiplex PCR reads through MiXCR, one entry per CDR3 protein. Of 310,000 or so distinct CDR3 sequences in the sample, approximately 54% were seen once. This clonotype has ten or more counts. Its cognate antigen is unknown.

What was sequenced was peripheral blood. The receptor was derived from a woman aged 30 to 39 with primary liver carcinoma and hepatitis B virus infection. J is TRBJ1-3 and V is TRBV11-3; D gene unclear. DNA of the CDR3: TGTGCCAGCAGCTTAGCCGGACGGGGCTCTGGAAACACCATATATTTT. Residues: CASSLAGRGSGNTIYF. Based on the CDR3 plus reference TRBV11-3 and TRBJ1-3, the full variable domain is EAGVVQSPRYKIIEKKQPVAFWCNPISGHNTLYWYLQNLGQGPELLIRYENEEAVDDSQLPKDRFSAERLKGVDSTLKIQPAELGDSAVYLCASSLAGRGSGNTIYFGEGSWLTVV.